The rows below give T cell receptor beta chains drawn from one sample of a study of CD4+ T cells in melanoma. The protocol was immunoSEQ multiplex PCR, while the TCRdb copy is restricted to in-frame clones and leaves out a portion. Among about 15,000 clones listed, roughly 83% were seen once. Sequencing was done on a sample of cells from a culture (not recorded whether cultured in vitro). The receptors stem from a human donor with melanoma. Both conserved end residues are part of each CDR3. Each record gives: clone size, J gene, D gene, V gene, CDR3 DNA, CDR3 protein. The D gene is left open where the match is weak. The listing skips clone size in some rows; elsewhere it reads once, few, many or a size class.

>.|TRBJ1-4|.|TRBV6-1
TGTGCCAGCAGTGAAGCTCTCCTAGGGATCTACTTGGGAAATGAAAAACTGTTTTTT
CASSEALLGIYLGNEKLFF
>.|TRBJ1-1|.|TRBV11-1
TGTGCCAGCAGCAACAGACCGGCGTACACTGAAGCTTTCTTT
CASSNRPAYTEAFF
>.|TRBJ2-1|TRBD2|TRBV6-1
TGTGCCAGCAGTGAAGCAGGAGCTAGCGGCTACTACAATGAGCAGTTCTTC
CASSEAGASGYYNEQFF
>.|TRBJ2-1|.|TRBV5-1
TGCGCCAGCAGCTCTAATCCCGGGCCCTACAATGAGCAGTTCTTC
CASSSNPGPYNEQFF
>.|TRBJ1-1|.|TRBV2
TGTGCCAGCCACTTTGGGGTTGTTCGCGAGAACACTGAAGCTTTCTTT
CASHFGVVRENTEAFF
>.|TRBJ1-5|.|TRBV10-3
TGTGCCATCTCCGACAGCAATCAGCCCCAGCATTTT
CAISDSNQPQHF
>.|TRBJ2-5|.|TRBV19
TGTGCCAGTAGTATAGGACCAACACAAGAGACCCAGTACTTC
CASSIGPTQETQYF
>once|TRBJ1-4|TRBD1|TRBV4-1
TGCGCCAGCAGCCAAGCACCAAGACGGGACAGTGGTGAAAAACTGTTTTTT
CASSQAPRRDSGEKLFF
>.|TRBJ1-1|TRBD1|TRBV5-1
TGCGCCAGCAGCTTGACGAGCGCTAGGGGGCCGAACACTGAAGCTTTCTTT
CASSLTSARGPNTEAFF
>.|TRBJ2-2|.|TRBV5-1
TGCGCCAGCAGCCTTTTCACCGGGGAGCTGTTTTTT
CASSLFTGELFF
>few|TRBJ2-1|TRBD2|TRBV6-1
TGTGCCAGCAACATGGGCGGGGGAGGCTACAATGAGCAGTTCTTC
CASNMGGGGYNEQFF
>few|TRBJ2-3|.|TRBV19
TGTGCCAGTAGCGCCCTAGTGACAGATACGCAGTATTTT
CASSALVTDTQYF
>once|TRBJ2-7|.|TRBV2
TGTGCCAGCCTGCGGACCGTTCCGGGACGAAGCTTC
CASLRTVPGRSF
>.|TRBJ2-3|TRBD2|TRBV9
TGTGCCAGCAGCCCGTTCGCGGCGGGGGGGCCCACAGATACGCAGTATTTT
CASSPFAAGGPTDTQYF
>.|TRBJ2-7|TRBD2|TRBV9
TGTGCCAGCAGCCCGGGGGGGCCGACCTACGAGCAGTACTTC
CASSPGGPTYEQYF
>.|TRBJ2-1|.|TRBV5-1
TGCGCCAGCAGCTCGGGGGGTGCGGGGGCATCGCAGTTCTTC
CASSSGGAGASQFF
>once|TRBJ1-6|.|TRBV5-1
TGCGCCAGCAGCTTGCTGGGGGCGGGTAATTCACCCCTCCACTTT
CASSLLGAGNSPLHF
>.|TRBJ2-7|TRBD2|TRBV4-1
TGCGCCAGCAGCCAAGTGTTTCTAGCGGGGGAACTTTACGAGCAGTACTTC
CASSQVFLAGELYEQYF
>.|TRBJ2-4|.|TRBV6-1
TGTGCCAGCAGTGCACGAGCAGGCCCTCGGATTCAGTACTTC
CASSARAGPRIQYF
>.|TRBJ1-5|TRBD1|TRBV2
TGTGCCAGCAGCAGGACAGGGATGTGGCAGCCCCAGCATTTT
CASSRTGMWQPQHF
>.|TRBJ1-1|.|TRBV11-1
TGTGCCAGCAGCCAAGGGGGGGGATGGAACACTGAAGCTTTCTTT
CASSQGGGWNTEAFF
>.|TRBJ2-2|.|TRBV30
TGTGCCTGGAGGGGGTCAGGGACCGGGGAGCTGTTTTTT
CAWRGSGTGELFF
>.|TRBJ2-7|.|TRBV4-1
TGCGCCAGCAGCCAAGAGCCACAGGGCCCCTACGAGCAGTACTTC
CASSQEPQGPYEQYF
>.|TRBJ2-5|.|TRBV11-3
TGTGCCAGCAGCTTAGGCCGGAGCGGGTATGGAGAGACCCAGTACTTC
CASSLGRSGYGETQYF
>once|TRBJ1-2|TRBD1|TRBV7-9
TGTGCCAGCAGCTCCGACAGGGCCCTTCTTTATGGCTACACCTTC
CASSSDRALLYGYTF
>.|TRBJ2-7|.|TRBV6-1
TGTGCCAGCAGTGAAAAGGGGGGAACCTACGAGCAGTACTTC
CASSEKGGTYEQYF
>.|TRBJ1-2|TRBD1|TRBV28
TGTGCCAGCAGACCCGGGACAGGGACGTTTAATGGCTACACCTTC
CASRPGTGTFNGYTF